The TCR beta chain under discussion was sequenced for a study of T cell repertoires in ileal Crohn's disease. Deletions cut 5 bases from V and 4 bases from J, with 15 bases between. The CDR3 sequence is 15 residues long. The germline V gene encodes CDR1 SGHVS and CDR2 FQNEAQ. Findings and limits, study-wide: All patients with clonality above 26.8% had endoscopic recurrence. Clonal expansions were more frequent in active smokers than non-smokers at surgery. Within the first postoperative year, endoscopy came at median roughly seven months.

A remark on this clone: Its antigen is currently unknown.

Some clones are missing from TCRdb's copy, which holds only in-frame ones; the method was immunoSEQ multiplex PCR. Seen here are some 12,000 clones, 70% to 90% observed once, and the top ten hold roughly 15%. Regarding time point: neoterminal ileum biopsy at postoperative endoscopy, about 6 months after surgery. Sequencing input: ileal tissue. This sequence originates from an adult with Crohn's disease. The chain couples TRBV7-8 to TRBJ1-5, with D tentatively TRBD1 (5 bases). The CDR3 reads CASSAPATANQPQHF. The DNA of the CDR3 is TGTGCCAGCAGCGCTCCGGCGACAGCAAATCAGCCCCAGCATTTT.